These T cell receptor beta chains were read from a single sample in a study of cytomegalovirus exposure and HLA in healthy donors. The table came from immunoSEQ multiplex PCR; TCRdb's copy has only in-frame clones and leaves some out. The sample yields 150,000 or so clones, 86% seen once. The source material was PBMCs. Receptors originate from a human donor in good health. Each CDR3 is given with its conserved first and last residue. A D gene is named only where the DNA matches it firmly. The size of a clone is reported for some rows only, either as once, few or many, or as a class for expanded clones.

V gene	D gene	clone size	J gene	CDR3 protein	CDR3 DNA
TRBV29-1	TRBD1	.	TRBJ1-1	CSVGDRGRLAIGAEAFF	TGCAGCGTTGGTGACAGGGGGCGTTTGGCGATCGGCGCTGAAGCTTTCTTT
TRBV27	.	.	TRBJ2-7	CASSLSFGLGGSSYEQYF	TGTGCCAGCAGTTTATCTTTCGGCTTGGGAGGTAGCTCCTACGAGCAGTACTTC
TRBV4-1	.	.	TRBJ2-3	CASSQGPSADTQYF	TGCGCCAGCAGCCAAGGCCCCTCAGCAGATACGCAGTATTTT
TRBV11-3	TRBD2	.	TRBJ2-5	CASSSVPSGGQETQYF	TGTGCCAGCAGTTCAGTCCCAAGCGGGGGCCAAGAGACCCAGTACTTC
TRBV19	.	.	TRBJ1-1	CASSDPRGAFF	TGTGCCAGTAGCGACCCGAGAGGAGCTTTCTTT
TRBV6-5	.	.	TRBJ1-2	CASSYSMGPYGYTF	TGTGCCAGCAGTTACTCGATGGGCCCGTATGGCTACACCTTC
TRBV27	.	.	TRBJ1-1	CASRRAERGRTEAFF	TGTGCCAGCCGGAGGGCGGAGCGAGGAAGGACTGAAGCTTTCTTT
TRBV30	.	.	TRBJ1-5	CAWSPRGGIRKPQHF	TGTGCCTGGAGTCCTCGGGGAGGGATTAGGAAGCCCCAGCATTTT
TRBV30	TRBD2	.	TRBJ2-1	CAWSGGRKRYNEQFF	TGTGCCTGGAGTGGCGGGAGGAAACGTTACAATGAGCAGTTCTTC
TRBV27	.	once	TRBJ1-1	CASSLRGGPEAFF	TGTGCCAGCAGTTTAAGAGGGGGACCTGAAGCTTTCTTT